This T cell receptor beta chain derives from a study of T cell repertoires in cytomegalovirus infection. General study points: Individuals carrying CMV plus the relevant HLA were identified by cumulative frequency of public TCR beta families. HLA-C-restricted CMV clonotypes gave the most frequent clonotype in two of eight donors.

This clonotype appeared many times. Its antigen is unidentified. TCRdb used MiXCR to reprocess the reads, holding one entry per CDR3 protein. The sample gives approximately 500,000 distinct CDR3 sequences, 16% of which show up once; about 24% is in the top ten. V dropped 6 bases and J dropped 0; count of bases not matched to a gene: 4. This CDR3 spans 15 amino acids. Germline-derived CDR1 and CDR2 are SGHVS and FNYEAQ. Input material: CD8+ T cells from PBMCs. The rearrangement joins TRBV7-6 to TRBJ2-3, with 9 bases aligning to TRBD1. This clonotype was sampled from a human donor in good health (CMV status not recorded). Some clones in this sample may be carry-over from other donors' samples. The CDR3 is CASRRDRVSTDTQYF. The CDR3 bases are TGTGCCAGCAGGCGGGACAGGGTCAGCACAGATACGCAGTATTTT.